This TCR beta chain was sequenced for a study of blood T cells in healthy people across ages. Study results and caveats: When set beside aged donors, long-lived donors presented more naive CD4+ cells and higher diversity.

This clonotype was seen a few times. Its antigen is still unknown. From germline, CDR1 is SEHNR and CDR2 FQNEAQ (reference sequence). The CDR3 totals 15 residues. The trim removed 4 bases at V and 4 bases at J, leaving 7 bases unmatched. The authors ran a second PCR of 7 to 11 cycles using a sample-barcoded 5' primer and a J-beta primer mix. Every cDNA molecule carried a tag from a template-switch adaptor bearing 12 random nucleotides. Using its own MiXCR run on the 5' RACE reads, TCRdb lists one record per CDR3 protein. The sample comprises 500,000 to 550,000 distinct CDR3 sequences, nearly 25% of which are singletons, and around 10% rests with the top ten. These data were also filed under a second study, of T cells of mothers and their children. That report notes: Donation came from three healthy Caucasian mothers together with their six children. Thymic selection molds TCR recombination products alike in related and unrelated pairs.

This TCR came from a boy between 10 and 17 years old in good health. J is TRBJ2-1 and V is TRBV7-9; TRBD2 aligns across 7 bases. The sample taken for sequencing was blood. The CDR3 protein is CASSSLADSYNEQFF. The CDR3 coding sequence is TGTGCCAGCAGCTCTCTAGCGGATTCATACAATGAGCAGTTCTTC.